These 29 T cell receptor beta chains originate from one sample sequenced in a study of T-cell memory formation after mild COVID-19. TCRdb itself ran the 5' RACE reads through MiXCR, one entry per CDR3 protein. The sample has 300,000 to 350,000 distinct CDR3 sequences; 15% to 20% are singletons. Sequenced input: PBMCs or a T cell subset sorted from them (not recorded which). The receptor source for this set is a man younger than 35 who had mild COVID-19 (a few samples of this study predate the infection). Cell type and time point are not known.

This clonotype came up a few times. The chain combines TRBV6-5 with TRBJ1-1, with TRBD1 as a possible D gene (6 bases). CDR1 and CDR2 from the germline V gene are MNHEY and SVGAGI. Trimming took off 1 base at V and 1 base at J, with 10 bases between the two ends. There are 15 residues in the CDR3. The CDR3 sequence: CASSYLPGANTEAFF. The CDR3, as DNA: TGTGCCAGCAGTTACTTGCCAGGGGCGAACACTGAAGCTTTCTTT.

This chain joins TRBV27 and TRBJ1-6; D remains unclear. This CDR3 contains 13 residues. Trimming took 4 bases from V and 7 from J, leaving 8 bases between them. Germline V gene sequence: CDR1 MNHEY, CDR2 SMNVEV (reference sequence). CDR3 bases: TGTGCCAGCAGTTCCCTCAACAATTCACCCCTCCACTTT. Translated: CASSSLNNSPLHF.

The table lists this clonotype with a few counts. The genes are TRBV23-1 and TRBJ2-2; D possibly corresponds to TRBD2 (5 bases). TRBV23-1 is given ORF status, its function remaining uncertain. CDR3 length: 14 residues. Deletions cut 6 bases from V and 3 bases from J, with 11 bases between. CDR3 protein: CASRLVRDTGELFF. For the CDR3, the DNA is TGCGCCAGCAGGCTGGTGCGGGACACCGGGGAGCTGTTTTTT.

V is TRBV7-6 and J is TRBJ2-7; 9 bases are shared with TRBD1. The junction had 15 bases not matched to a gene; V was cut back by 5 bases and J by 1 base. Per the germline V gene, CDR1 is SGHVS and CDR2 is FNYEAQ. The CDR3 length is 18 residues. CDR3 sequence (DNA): TGTGCCAGCAGCAGTAAGGGGATGCGGACAGGGGAGTCCTACGAGCAGTACGTC. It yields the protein CASSSKGMRTGESYEQYV.

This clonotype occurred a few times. DNA for the CDR3: TGTGCCAGCAGCCCTATCGGGGACACTGAAGCTTTCTTT. It encodes CASSPIGDTEAFF. The chain joins TRBV7-3 to TRBJ1-1, with D uncertain. From germline, CDR1 is SGHTA and CDR2 FQGTGA. The germline V and J ends were trimmed by 5 bases and 3 bases, with 10 bases remaining between them. The CDR3 length is 13 residues.

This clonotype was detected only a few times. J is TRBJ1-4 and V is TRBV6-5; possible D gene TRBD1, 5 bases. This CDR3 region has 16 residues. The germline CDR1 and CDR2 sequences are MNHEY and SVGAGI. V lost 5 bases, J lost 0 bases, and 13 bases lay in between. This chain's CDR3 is CASSTTGAATNEKLFF. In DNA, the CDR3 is TGTGCCAGCAGTACGACCGGGGCCGCAACTAATGAAAAACTGTTTTTT.

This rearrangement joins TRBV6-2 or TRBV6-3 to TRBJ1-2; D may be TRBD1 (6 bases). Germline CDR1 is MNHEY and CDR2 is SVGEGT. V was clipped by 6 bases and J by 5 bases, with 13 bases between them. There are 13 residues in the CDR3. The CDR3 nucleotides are TGTGCCAGCAGGGACAGCGACAAATATGGCTACACCTTC. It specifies CASRDSDKYGYTF.

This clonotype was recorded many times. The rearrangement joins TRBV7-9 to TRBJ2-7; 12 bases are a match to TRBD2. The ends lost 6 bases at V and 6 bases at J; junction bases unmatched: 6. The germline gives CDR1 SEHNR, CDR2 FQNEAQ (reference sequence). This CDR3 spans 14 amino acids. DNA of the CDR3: TGTGCCAGCAGTCCTCCGGGACTAGCGGGCGAGCAGTACGTC. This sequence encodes CASSPPGLAGEQYV.

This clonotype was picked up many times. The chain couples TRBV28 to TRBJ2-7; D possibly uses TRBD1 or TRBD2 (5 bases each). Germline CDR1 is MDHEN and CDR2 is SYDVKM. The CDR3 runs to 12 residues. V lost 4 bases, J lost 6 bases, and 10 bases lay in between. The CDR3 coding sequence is TGTGCCAGCAGTTCCGGGGCCCGCGAGCAGTACGTC. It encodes CASSSGAREQYV.

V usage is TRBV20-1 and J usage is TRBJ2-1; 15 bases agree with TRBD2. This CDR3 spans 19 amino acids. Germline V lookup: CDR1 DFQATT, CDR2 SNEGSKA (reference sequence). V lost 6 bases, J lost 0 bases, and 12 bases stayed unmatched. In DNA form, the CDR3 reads TGCAGTGCGCAGCCGGGACTAGCGGGGGGAGGAAGCTCCTACAATGAGCAGTTCTTC. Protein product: CSAQPGLAGGGSSYNEQFF.

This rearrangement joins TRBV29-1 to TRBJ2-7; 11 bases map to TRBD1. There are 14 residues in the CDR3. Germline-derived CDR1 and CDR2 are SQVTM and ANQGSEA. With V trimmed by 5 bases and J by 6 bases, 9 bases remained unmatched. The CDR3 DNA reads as TGCAGCGTTTCTCCTGTTGGACAGGGGGCCGAGCAGTACTTC. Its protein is CSVSPVGQGAEQYF.

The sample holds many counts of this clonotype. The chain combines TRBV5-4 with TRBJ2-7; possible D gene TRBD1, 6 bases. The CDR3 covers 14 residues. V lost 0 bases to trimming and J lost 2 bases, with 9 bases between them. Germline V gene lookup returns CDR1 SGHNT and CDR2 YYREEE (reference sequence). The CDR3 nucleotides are TGTGCCAGCAGCTTGGGGGACATCCCCTACGAGCAGTACTTC. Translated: CASSLGDIPYEQYF.

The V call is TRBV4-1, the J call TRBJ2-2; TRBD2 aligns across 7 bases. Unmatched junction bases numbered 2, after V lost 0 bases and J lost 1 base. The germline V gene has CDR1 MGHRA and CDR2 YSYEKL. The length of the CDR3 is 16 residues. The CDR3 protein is CASSQDPGGNTGELFF. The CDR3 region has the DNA TGCGCCAGCAGCCAAGATCCGGGAGGGAACACCGGGGAGCTGTTTTTT.

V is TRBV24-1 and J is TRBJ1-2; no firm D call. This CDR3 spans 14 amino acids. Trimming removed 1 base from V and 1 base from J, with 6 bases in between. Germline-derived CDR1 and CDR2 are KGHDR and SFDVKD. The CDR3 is CATSDFGLNYGYTF. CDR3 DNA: TGTGCCACCAGTGATTTCGGCCTTAACTATGGCTACACCTTC.

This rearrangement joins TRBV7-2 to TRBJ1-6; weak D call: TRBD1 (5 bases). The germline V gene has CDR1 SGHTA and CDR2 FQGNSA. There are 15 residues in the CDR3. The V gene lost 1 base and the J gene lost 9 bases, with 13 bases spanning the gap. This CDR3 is CASSLERQGSSPLHF. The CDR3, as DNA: TGTGCCAGCAGCTTAGAGCGGCAGGGAAGTTCACCCCTCCACTTT.

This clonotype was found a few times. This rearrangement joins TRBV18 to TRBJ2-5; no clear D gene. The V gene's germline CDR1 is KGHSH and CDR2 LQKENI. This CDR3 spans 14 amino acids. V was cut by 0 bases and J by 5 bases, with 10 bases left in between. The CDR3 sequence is CASSPPAGWETQYF. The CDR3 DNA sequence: TGTGCCAGCTCACCACCGGCTGGATGGGAGACCCAGTACTTC.

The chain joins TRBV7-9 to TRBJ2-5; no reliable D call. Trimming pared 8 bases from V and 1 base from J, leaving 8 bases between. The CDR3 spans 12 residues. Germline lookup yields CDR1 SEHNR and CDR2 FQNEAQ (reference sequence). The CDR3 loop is CASVDVQETQYF. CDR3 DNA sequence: TGTGCCAGCGTGGACGTCCAAGAGACCCAGTACTTC.

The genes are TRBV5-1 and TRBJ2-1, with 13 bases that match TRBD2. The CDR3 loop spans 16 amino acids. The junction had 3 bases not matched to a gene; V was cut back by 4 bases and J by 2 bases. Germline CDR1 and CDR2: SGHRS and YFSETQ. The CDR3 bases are TGCGCCAGCAGCCAGACTAGCGGGGGGCCCTACAATGAGCAGTTCTTC. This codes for CASSQTSGGPYNEQFF.

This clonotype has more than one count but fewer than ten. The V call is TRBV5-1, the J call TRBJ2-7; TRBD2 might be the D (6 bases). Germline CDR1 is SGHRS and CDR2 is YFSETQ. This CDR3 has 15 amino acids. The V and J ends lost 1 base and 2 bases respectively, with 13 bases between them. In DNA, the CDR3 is TGCGCCAGCAGCTTGTCCGTGGAGGGCCCCTACGAGCAGTACTTC. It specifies CASSLSVEGPYEQYF.

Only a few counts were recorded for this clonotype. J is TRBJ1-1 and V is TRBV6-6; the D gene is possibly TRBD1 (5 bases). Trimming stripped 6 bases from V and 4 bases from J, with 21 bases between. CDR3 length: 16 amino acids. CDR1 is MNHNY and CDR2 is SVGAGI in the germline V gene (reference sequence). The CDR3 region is CASSTIGAGLSTEAFF. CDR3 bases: TGTGCCAGCAGCACAATAGGAGCGGGACTCAGCACTGAAGCTTTCTTT.

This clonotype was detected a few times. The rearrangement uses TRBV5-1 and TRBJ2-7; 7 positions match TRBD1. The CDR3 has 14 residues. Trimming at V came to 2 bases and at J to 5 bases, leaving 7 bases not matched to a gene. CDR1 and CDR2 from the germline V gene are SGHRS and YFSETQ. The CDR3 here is CASSFRQGTDEQYF. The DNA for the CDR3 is TGCGCCAGCAGCTTCAGACAGGGTACCGACGAGCAGTACTTC. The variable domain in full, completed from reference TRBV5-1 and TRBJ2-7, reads KAGVTQTPRYLIKTRGQQVTLSCSPISGHRSVSWYQQTPGQGLQFLFEYFSETQRNKGNFPGRFSGRQFSNSRSEMNVSTLELGDSALYLCASSFRQGTDEQYFGPGTRLTVT.

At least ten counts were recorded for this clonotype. The CDR3 DNA reads TGTGCCAGCAGACCGGACATGCGTCTGACCCTCCACTTT. The encoded protein is CASRPDMRLTLHF. The V and J genes are TRBV6-2 or TRBV6-3 and TRBJ1-6; TRBD1 is a possible D gene (5 bases). Between the trimmed V and J ends, which lost 6 bases and 14 bases, there was a span of 17 bases. Germline lookup yields CDR1 MNHEY and CDR2 SVGEGT. The length of the CDR3 is 13 residues.

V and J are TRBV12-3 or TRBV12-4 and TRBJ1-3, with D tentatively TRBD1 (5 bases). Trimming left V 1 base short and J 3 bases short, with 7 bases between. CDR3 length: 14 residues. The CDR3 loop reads CASSLGQYGNTIYF. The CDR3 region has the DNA TGTGCCAGCAGTTTAGGACAGTATGGAAACACCATATATTTT.

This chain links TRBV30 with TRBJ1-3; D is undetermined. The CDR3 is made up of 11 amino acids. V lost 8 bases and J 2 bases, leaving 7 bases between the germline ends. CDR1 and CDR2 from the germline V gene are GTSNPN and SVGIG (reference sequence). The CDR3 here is CALRAGNTIYF. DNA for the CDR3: TGTGCCCTACGGGCTGGAAACACCATATATTTT.

CDR3 DNA: TGCGCCAGCAGCCAAGCATCCTGGGACACGGGTAGCAATCAGCCCCAGCATTTT. Residues: CASSQASWDTGSNQPQHF. The V gene is TRBV4-1, the J gene TRBJ1-5, with TRBD1 as a possible D gene (6 bases). CDR1 MGHRA and CDR2 YSYEKL come from the germline V gene. The CDR3 runs to 18 residues. The ends were cut back, 1 base at V and 0 bases at J, with 16 bases in the middle.

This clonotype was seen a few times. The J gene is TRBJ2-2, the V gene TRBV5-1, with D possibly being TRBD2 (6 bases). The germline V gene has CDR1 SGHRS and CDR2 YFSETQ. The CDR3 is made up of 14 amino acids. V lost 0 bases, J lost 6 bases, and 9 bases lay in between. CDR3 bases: TGCGCCAGCAGCTTGGGCAGGGAGGCCGGGGAGCTGTTTTTT. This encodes CASSLGREAGELFF. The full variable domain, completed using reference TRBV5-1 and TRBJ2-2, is KAGVTQTPRYLIKTRGQQVTLSCSPISGHRSVSWYQQTPGQGLQFLFEYFSETQRNKGNFPGRFSGRQFSNSRSEMNVSTLELGDSALYLCASSLGREAGELFFGEGSRLTVL.

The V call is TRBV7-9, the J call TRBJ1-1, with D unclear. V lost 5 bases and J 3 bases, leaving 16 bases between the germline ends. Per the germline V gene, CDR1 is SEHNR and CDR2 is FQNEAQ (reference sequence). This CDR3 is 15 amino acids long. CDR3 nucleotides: TGTGCCAGCAGCCCACGCGAGCCCACGCACACTGAAGCTTTCTTT. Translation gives CASSPREPTHTEAFF.

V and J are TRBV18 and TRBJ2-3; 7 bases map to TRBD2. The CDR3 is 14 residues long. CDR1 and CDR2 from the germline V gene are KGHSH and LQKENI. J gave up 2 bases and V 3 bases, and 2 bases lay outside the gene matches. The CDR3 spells CASSPGGFTDTQYF. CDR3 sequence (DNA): TGTGCCAGCTCACCCGGGGGGTTCACAGATACGCAGTATTTT.

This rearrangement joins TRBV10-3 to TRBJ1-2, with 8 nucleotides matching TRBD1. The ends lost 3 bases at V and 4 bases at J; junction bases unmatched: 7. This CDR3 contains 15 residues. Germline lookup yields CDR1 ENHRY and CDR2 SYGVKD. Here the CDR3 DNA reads TGTGCCATCAGTGACGTTCGACAGGGGAGCTATGGCTACACCTTC. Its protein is CAISDVRQGSYGYTF.